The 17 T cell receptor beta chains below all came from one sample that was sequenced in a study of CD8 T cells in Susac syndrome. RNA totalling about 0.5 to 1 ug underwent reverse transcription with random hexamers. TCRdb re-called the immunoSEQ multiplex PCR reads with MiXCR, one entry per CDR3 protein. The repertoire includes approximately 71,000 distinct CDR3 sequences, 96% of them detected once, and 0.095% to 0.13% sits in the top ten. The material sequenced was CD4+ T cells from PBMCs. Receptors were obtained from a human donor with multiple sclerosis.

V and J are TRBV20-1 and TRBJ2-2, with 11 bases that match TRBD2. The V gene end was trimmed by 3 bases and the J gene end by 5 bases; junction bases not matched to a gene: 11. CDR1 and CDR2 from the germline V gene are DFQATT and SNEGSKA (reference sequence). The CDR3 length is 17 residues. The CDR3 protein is CSASRLSGGAPTGELFF. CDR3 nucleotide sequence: TGCAGTGCTAGCCGTCTTAGCGGGGGGGCCCCGACCGGGGAGCTGTTTTTT.

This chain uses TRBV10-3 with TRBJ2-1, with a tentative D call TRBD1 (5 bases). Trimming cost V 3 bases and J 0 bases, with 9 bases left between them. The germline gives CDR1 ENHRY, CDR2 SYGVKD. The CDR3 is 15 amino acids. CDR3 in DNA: TGTGCCATCAGTGACAGACAGATCTCCTACAATGAGCAGTTCTTC. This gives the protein CAISDRQISYNEQFF.

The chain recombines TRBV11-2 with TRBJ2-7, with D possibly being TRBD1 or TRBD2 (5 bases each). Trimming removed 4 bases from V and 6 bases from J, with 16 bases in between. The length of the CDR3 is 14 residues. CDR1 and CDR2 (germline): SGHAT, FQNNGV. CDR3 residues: CASSSKRTLPEQYF. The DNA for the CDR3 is TGTGCCAGCAGCTCGAAGCGGACACTCCCCGAGCAGTACTTC.

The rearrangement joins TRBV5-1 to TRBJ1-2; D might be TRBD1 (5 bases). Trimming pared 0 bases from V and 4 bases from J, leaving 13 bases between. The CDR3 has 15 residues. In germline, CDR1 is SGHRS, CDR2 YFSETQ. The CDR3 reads CASSLGRGRAYGYTF. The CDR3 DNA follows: TGCGCCAGCAGCTTGGGCCGGGGCAGAGCCTATGGCTACACCTTC.

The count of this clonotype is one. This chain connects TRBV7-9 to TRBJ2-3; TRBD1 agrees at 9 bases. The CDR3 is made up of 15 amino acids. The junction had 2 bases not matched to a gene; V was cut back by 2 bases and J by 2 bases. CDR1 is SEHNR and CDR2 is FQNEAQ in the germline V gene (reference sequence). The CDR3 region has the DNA TGTGCCAGCAGCTTACGACAGGGGGACACAGATACGCAGTATTTT. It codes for CASSLRQGDTDTQYF.

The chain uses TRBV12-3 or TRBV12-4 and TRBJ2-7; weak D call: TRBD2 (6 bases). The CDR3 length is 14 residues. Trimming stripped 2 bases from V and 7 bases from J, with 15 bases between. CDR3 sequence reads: CASSLFSGVGEQYF. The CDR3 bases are TGTGCCAGCAGTTTATTTTCGGGGGTCGGGGAGCAGTACTTC.

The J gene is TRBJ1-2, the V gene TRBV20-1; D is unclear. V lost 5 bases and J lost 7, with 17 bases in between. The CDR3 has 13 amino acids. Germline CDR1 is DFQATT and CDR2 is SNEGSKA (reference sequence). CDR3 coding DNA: TGCAGTGCTCCCTGGAGGGAAATCAGTGGCTACACCTTC. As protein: CSAPWREISGYTF.

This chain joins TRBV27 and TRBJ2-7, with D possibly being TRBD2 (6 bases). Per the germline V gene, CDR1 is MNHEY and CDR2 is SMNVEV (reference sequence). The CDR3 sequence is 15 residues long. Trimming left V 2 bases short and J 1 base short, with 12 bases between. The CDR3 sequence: CASSLRGLRSYEQYF. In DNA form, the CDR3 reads TGTGCCAGCAGTTTAAGGGGACTGCGATCCTACGAGCAGTACTTC.

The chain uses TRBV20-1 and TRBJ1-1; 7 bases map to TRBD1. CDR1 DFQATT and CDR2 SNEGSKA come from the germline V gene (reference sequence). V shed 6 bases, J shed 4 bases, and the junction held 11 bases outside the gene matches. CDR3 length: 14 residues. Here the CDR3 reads CSATDEGAGTEAFF. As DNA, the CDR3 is TGCAGTGCCACAGATGAGGGGGCGGGCACTGAAGCTTTCTTT.

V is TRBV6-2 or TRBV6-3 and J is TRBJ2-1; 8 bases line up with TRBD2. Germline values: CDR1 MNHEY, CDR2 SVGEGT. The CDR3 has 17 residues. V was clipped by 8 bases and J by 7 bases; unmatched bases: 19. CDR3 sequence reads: CASSSAPAGVTRNEQFF. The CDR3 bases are TGTGCCAGCTCCTCCGCCCCAGCGGGGGTAACGAGGAATGAGCAGTTCTTC.

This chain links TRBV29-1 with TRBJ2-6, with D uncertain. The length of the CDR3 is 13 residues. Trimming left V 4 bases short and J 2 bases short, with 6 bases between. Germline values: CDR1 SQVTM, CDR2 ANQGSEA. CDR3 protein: CSVAATGANVLTF. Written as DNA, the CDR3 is TGCAGCGTTGCGGCAACTGGGGCCAACGTCCTGACTTTC.

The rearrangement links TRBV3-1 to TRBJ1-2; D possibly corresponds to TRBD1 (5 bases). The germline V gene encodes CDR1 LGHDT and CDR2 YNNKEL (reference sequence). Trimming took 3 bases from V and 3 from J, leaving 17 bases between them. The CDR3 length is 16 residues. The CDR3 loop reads CASSHMGRDSHYGYTF. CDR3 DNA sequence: TGTGCCAGCAGCCATATGGGCAGGGACTCGCACTATGGCTACACCTTC.

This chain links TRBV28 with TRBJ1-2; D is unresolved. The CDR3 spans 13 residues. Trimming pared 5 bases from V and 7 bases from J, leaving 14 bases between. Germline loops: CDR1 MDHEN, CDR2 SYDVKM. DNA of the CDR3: TGTGCCAGCAGTCTCCGGACCGGAGGTGGCTACACCTTC. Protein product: CASSLRTGGGYTF.

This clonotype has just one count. CDR3 sequence: CSARPAGLAGGYTF. In nucleotides, the CDR3 is TGCAGTGCTAGGCCGGCCGGCCTGGCGGGGGGCTACACCTTC. The chain employs TRBV20-1 and TRBJ1-2; D is undetermined. Between the trimmed V and J ends, which lost 3 bases and 8 bases, there was a span of 19 bases. This CDR3 comprises 14 residues. In germline, CDR1 is DFQATT, CDR2 SNEGSKA (reference sequence).

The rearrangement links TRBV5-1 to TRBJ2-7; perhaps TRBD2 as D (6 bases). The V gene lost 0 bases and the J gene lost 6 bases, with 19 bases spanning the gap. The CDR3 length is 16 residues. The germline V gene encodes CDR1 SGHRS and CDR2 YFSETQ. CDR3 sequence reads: CASSLEEGSSWGEQYF. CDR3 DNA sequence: TGCGCCAGCAGCTTGGAGGAGGGGTCCTCCTGGGGCGAGCAGTACTTC.

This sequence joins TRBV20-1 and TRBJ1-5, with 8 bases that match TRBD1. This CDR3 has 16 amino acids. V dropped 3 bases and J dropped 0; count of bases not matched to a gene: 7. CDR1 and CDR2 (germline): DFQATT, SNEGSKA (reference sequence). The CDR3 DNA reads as TGCAGTGCTAGCCCTGCGGGACAGGTTAGCAATCAGCCCCAGCATTTT. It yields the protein CSASPAGQVSNQPQHF.

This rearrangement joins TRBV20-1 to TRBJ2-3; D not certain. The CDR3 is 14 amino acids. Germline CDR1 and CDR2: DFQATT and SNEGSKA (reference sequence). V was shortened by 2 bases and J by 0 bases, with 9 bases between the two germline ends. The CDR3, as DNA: TGCAGTGCTAGACTGGCCGTCAGCACAGATACGCAGTATTTT. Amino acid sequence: CSARLAVSTDTQYF.